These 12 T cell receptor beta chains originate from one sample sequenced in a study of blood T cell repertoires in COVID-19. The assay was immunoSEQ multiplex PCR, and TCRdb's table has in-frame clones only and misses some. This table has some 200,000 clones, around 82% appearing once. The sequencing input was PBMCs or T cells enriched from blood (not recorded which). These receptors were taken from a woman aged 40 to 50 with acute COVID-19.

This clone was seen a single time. CDR3 sequence (DNA): TGCGCCAGCAGTGAAGAGCTAACCAACAGGGGGCTCAAAGACGAGCAGTACTTC. It specifies CASSEELTNRGLKDEQYF. The rearrangement uses TRBV10-1 and TRBJ2-7, with 9 bases aligning to TRBD1. The CDR3 consists of 18 residues. The germline gives CDR1 WNHNN, CDR2 SYGVQD (reference sequence). Germline trimming cut 3 bases from V and 5 bases from J; bases unmatched to any gene: 17.

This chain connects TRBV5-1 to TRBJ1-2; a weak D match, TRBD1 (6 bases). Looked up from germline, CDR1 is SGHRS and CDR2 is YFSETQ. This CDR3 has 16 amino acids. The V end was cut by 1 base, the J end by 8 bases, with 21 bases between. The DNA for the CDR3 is TGCGCCAGCAGCTTGCAAGGGTGGGCAGGGGACGGCGGCTACACCTTC. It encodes CASSLQGWAGDGGYTF.

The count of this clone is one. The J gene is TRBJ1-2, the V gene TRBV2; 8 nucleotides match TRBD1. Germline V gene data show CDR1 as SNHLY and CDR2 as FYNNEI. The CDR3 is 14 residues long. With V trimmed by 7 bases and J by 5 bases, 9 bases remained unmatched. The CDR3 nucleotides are TGTGCCAGCATGATTACAGGGGGAAGTTATGGCTACACCTTC. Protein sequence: CASMITGGSYGYTF. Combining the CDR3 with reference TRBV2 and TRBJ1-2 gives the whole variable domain EPEVTQTPSHQVTQMGQEVILRCVPISNHLYFYWYRQILGQKVEFLVSFYNNEISEKSEIFDDQFSVERPDGSNFTLKIRSTKLEDSAMYFCASMITGGSYGYTFGSGTRLTVV.

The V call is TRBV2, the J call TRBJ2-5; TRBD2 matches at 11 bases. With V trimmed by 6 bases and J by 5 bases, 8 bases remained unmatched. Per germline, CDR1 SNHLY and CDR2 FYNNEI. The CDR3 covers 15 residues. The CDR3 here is CASSARLAGQETQYF. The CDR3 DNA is TGTGCCAGCAGCGCTAGACTAGCGGGGCAGGAGACCCAGTACTTC.

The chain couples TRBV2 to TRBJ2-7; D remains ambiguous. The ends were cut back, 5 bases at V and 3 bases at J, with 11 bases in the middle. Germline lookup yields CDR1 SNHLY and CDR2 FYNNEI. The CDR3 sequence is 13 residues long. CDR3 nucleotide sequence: TGTGCCAGCAGTTACGGTGCAGGCTACGAGCAGTACTTC. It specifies CASSYGAGYEQYF.

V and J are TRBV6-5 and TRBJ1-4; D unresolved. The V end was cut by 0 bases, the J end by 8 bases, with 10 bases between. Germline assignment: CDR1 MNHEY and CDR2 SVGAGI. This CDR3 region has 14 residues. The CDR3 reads CASSYSIAREKLFF. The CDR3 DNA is TGTGCCAGCAGTTACTCGATCGCACGGGAAAAACTGTTTTTT.

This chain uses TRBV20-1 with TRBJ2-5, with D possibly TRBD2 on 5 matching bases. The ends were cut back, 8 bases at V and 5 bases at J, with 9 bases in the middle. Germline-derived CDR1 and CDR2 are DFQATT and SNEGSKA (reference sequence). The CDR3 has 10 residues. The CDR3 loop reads CSRGGETQYF. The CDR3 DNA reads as TGCAGTCGGGGTGGGGAGACCCAGTACTTC.

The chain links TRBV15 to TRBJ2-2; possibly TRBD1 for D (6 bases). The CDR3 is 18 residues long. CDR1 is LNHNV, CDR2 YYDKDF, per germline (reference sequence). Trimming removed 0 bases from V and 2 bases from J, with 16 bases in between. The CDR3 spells CATSRDFGQGINTGELFF. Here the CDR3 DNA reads TGTGCCACCAGCAGAGATTTCGGGCAGGGGATCAACACCGGGGAGCTGTTTTTT.

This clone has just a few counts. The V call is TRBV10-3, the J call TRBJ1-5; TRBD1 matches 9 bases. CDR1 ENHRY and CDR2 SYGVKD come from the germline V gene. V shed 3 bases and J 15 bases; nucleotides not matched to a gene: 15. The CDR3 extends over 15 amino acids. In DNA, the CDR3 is TGTGCCATCAGTGATTCGGAAACCGGGACAGGGTCGTTGCATTTT. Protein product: CAISDSETGTGSLHF.

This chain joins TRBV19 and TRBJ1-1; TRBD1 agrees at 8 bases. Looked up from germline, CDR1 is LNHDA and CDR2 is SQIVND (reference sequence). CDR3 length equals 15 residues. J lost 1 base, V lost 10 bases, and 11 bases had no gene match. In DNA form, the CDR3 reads TGTGCCACCACTATCGTGACAGGGGCGAACACTGAAGCTTTCTTT. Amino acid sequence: CATTIVTGANTEAFF.

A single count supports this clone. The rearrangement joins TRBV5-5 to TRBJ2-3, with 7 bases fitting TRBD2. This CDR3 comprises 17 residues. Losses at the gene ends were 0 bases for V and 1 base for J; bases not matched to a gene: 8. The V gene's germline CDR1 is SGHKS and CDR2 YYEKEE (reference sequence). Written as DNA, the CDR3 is TGTGCCAGCAGCTTGGACGCCCTAGCGGCCCGCACAGATACGCAGTATTTT. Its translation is CASSLDALAARTDTQYF.

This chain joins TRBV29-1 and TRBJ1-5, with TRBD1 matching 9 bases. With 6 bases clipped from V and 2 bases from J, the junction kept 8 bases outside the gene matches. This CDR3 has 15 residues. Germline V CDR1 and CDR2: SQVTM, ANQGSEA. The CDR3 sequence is CSVGQGKSRNQPQHF. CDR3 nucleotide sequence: TGCAGCGTGGGACAGGGAAAATCACGCAATCAGCCCCAGCATTTT.